The 5 T cell receptor beta chains presented below share a single source sample, sequenced in a study of blood T cell repertoires in COVID-19. The protocol was immunoSEQ multiplex PCR, while the TCRdb copy is restricted to in-frame clones and leaves out a portion. The sample holds approximately 170,000 clones, approximately 86% seen once. Sequencing was carried out using peripheral blood. The receptors were sampled from a woman at least 80 years old with COVID-19, enrolled during active disease.

This sequence joins TRBV2 and TRBJ1-4; D unclear. The CDR3 has 13 residues. Germline lookup yields CDR1 SNHLY and CDR2 FYNNEI. Trimming left V 6 bases short and J 7 bases short, with 12 bases between. CDR3 sequence: CASRTGFSEKLFF. Written as DNA, the CDR3 is TGTGCCAGCAGGACGGGTTTTAGTGAAAAACTGTTTTTT.

The V and J genes are TRBV18 and TRBJ1-2, with TRBD1 identical over 7 bases. V shed 6 bases and J 10 bases; nucleotides not matched to a gene: 11. Germline V gene sequence: CDR1 KGHSH, CDR2 LQKENI. The CDR3 runs 13 residues. DNA of the CDR3: TGTGCCAGCTCCCCAGGGACAGATAGTTCCTACACCTTC. Protein product: CASSPGTDSSYTF.

The chain joins TRBV19 to TRBJ1-2; 9 bases match TRBD1. V lost 7 bases to trimming and J lost 0 bases; unmatched junction nucleotides: 3. CDR3 length equals 14 residues. Germline CDR1 is LNHDA and CDR2 is SQIVND (reference sequence). The CDR3 DNA is TGTGCCAGTACGGGGACAGGGTCTAACTATGGCTACACCTTC. The encoded protein is CASTGTGSNYGYTF.

The J gene is TRBJ1-3, the V gene TRBV3-1 (or the pseudogene TRBV3-2), with 11 bases aligning to TRBD1. V lost 6 bases, J lost 2 bases, and 6 bases stayed unmatched. Germline values: CDR1 LGHDT, CDR2 YNNKEL (reference sequence). The CDR3 covers 16 residues. Here the CDR3 reads CASRQTGQGAGNTIYF. The CDR3, as DNA: TGTGCCAGCAGACAAACGGGACAGGGGGCTGGAAACACCATATATTTT.

This clone has just a few counts. V gene TRBV4-2 combines with J gene TRBJ2-5, with TRBD1 as a possible D gene (5 bases). This CDR3 is built from 14 residues. Germline V lookup: CDR1 LGHNA, CDR2 YNFKEQ. Trimming removed 4 bases from V and 2 bases from J, with 11 bases in between. The CDR3 region has the DNA TGTGCCAGCAGCCGAGTGTCAGGGCAAGAGACCCAGTACTTC. Translation: CASSRVSGQETQYF.